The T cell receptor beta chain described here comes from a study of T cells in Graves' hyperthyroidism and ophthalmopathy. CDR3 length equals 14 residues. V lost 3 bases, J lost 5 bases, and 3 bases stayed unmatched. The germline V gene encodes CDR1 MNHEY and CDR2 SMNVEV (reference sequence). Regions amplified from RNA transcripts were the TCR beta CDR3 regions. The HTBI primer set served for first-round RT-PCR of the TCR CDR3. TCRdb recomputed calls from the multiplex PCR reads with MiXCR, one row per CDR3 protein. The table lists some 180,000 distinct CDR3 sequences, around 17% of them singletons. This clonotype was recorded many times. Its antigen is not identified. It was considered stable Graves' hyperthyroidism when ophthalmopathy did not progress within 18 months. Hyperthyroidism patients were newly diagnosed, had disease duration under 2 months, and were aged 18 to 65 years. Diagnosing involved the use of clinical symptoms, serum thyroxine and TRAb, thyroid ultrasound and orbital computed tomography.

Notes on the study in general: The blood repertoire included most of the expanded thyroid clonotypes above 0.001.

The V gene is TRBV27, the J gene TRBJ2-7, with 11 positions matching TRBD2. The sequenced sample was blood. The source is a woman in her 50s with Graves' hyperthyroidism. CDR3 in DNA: TGTGCCAGCAGTTTGGGGACTAGCGGCCACGAGCAGTACTTC. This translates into CASSLGTSGHEQYF.